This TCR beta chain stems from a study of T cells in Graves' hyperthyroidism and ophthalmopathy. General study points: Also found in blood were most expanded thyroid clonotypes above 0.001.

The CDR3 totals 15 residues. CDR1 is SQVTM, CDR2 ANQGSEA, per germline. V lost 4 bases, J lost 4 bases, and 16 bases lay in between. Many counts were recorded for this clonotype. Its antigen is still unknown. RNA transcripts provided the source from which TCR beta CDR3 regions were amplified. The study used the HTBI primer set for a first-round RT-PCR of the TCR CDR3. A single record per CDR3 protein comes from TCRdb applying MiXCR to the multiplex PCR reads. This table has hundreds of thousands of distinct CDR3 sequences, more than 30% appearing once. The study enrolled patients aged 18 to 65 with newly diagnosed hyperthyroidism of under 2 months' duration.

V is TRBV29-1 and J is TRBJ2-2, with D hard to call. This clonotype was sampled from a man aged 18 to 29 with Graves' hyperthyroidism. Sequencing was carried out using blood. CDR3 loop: CSVASGGVGTGELFF. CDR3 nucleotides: TGCAGCGTTGCCTCCGGTGGGGTTGGCACCGGGGAGCTGTTTTTT.